Here is one TCR beta chain with its context. Its antigen is undetermined. The read falls 3 residues short of the CDR3 end, and the missing part is taken from the germline J gene. Related graft donors supplied nonmyeloablative bone marrow transplants, and mixed chimerism was transient. The data originate from a study of Tregs in tolerant kidney transplant recipients. This CDR3 has 15 amino acids. With V trimmed by 10 bases and J by 6 bases, 15 bases remained unmatched. Germline CDR1 and CDR2: WSHSY and SAAADI. Overall study results and limits: Biological reproducibility was not directly addressed, but technical replication error appeared minimal. Changing PCR primers prevented nucleotide comparison between some patients' samples. The most relevant donor-specific Treg TCRbeta repertoire apparently came from expansion with activated donor B cells.

The table came from immunoSEQ multiplex PCR; TCRdb's copy has only in-frame clones and leaves some out. This sample's table has 9,000 to 13,000 clones. The chain couples TRBV10-2 to TRBJ2-7; 10 bases fit TRBD2. This specimen consisted of CD8+ T cells from blood (PBMCs), obtained 24 months after the transplant. This sequence was found in a human patient who received a combined kidney and bone marrow transplant. Some T cells here may be from the graft donor. The CDR3 protein is CATQLMASGSSEQYF. CDR3 DNA (partial): TGCGCCACCCAACTGATGGCTAGCGGGAGTTCCGAG.